These T cell receptor beta chains were read from a single sample in a study of shared T cell receptors in the human thymus. Clones were sequenced by immunoSEQ multiplex PCR, and TCRdb holds only the in-frame ones, with some missing. The data show over 350,000 clones, 95% seen once. Sequenced sample: thymocytes. The receptor set was obtained from a human donor. Each CDR3 is given with its conserved first and last residue. D genes are given only for firm matches. For some rows the clone size is stated as once, few or many, or as a class when expanded; others skip it.

v_gene	abundance	j_gene	d_gene	CDR3aa	CDR3nt
TRBV5-4	.	TRBJ2-1	.	CASTPPGRGTYNEQFF	TGTGCCAGCACCCCGCCGGGGAGGGGGACCTACAATGAGCAGTTCTTC
TRBV30	.	TRBJ2-1	.	CAWRVGGDSYNEQFF	TGTGCCTGGAGAGTAGGGGGGGACAGTTACAATGAGCAGTTCTTC
TRBV7-9	.	TRBJ2-3	TRBD2	CASSFLLAGEKDTQYF	TGTGCCAGCAGCTTTTTACTAGCGGGAGAAAAAGATACGCAGTATTTT
TRBV5-1	.	TRBJ2-1	.	CASSALAYSYNEQFF	TGCGCCAGCAGCGCTCTAGCGTACTCCTACAATGAGCAGTTCTTC
TRBV7-6	.	TRBJ2-5	.	CASSLGKHQETQYF	TGTGCCAGCAGCTTAGGGAAGCATCAAGAGACCCAGTACTTC
TRBV10-3	once	TRBJ2-3	TRBD1	CAIRDRGDTQYF	TGTGCCATCAGGGACAGGGGTGATACGCAGTATTTT
TRBV28	.	TRBJ2-7	TRBD2	CASRRGSGRPSYEQYF	TGTGCCTCCAGGAGGGGGAGCGGGAGGCCCTCCTACGAGCAGTACTTC
TRBV10-3	once	TRBJ2-7	.	CASSSPGPDSYEQYF	TGTGCCTCTTCCTCCCCGGGACCAGACTCCTACGAGCAGTACTTC
TRBV20-1	few	TRBJ2-5	.	CSAREETQYF	TGCAGTGCTAGGGAAGAGACCCAGTACTTC
TRBV6-1	.	TRBJ1-2	TRBD1	CASSDQGQGLWGYAF	TGTGCCAGCAGCGACCAGGGACAGGGACTCTGGGGCTACGCCTTC
TRBV11-2	.	TRBJ1-1	.	CASRRRTENTEAFF	TGTGCCAGCAGGCGGAGGACAGAGAACACTGAAGCTTTCTTT
TRBV10-1	.	TRBJ2-1	.	CASSETVLRPYNEQFF	TGCGCCAGCAGTGAGACCGTTTTGAGGCCCTACAATGAGCAGTTCTTC
TRBV27	.	TRBJ2-7	.	CASSLSRGLEQYF	TGTGCCAGCAGTTTATCGCGGGGGCTCGAGCAGTACTTC
TRBV27	once	TRBJ2-3	.	CASSGDTQYF	TGTGCCAGCAGCGGAGATACGCAGTATTTT
TRBV5-1	.	TRBJ2-2	.	CASSFRANTGELFF	TGCGCCAGCAGCTTCCGGGCGAACACCGGGGAGCTGTTTTTT
TRBV27	.	TRBJ1-4	TRBD1	CASSRNKDRGGFNEKLFF	TGTGCCAGCAGCCGGAATAAGGACAGGGGGGGATTTAATGAAAAACTGTTTTTT
TRBV7-2	once	TRBJ2-5	.	CASSPISETQYF	TGTGCCAGCAGCCCCATCTCGGAGACCCAGTACTTC
TRBV30	.	TRBJ2-3	TRBD2	CAWSQPTSGLTDTQYF	TGTGCCTGGAGTCAACCGACTAGCGGGCTCACAGATACGCAGTATTTT
TRBV29-1	.	TRBJ2-7	TRBD1	CSVRPLTGIYEQYF	TGCAGCGTGCGCCCCCTGACAGGGATATACGAGCAGTACTTC
TRBV5-1	.	TRBJ2-5	TRBD1	CASSRDRGETQYF	TGCGCCAGCAGCAGGGACAGGGGAGAGACCCAGTACTTC
TRBV9	.	TRBJ2-1	TRBD2	CASSVVPLTSGGGTDNEQFF	TGTGCCAGCAGCGTAGTTCCCTTGACTAGCGGGGGAGGGACCGACAATGAGCAGTTCTTC
TRBV28	once	TRBJ2-1	TRBD2	CASNPTSASYNEQFF	TGTGCCAGCAACCCTACTAGCGCCTCCTACAATGAGCAGTTCTTC
TRBV7-9	.	TRBJ2-7	TRBD1	CASSHPRDRDYEQYF	TGTGCCAGCAGCCACCCCCGGGACAGGGACTACGAGCAGTACTTC
TRBV5-1	.	TRBJ2-5	TRBD1	CASSFLTGGGLEETQYF	TGCGCCAGCAGCTTTCTTACAGGGGGCGGCCTTGAAGAGACCCAGTACTTC